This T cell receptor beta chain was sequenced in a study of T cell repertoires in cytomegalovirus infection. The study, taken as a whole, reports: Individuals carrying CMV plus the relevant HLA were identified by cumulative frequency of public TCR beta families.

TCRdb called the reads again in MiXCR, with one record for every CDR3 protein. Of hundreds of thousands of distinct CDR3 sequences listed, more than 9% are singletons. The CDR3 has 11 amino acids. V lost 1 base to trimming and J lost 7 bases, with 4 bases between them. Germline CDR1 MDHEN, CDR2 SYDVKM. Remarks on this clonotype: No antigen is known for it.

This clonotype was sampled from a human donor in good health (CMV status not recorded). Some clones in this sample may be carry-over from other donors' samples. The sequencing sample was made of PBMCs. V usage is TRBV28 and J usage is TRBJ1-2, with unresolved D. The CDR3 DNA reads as TGTGCCAGCAGTTTATTTTTTGGCTACACCTTC. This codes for CASSLFFGYTF.